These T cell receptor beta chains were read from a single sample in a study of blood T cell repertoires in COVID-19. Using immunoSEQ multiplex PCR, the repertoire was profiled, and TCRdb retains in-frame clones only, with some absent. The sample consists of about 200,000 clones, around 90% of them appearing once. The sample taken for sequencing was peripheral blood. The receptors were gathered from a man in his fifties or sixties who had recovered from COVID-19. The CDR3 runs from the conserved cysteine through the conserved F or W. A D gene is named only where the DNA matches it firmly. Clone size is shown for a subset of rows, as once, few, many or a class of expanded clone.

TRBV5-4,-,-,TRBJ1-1,CASSLSGEAFF,TGTGCCAGCAGCTTAAGCGGGGAAGCTTTCTTT
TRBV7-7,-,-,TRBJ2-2,CASSPQTRDTGELFF,TGTGCCAGCAGCCCCCAGACTAGGGACACCGGGGAGCTGTTTTTT
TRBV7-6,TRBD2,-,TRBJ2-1,CASSQPGLEANEQFF,TGTGCCAGCAGCCAACCGGGACTAGAGGCAAATGAGCAGTTCTTC
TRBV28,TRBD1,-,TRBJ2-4,CASSAPGQGYIQYF,TGTGCCAGCAGTGCCCCGGGACAGGGGTACATTCAGTACTTC
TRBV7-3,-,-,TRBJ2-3,CASSSLGLTDTQYF,TGTGCCAGCAGCTCACTCGGGTTGACAGATACGCAGTATTTT
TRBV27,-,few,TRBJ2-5,CASSPPTEETQYF,TGTGCCAGCAGTCCCCCGACAGAAGAGACCCAGTACTTC
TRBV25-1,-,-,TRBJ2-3,CASSETRIATDTQYF,TGTGCCAGCAGTGAAACTCGAATCGCCACAGATACGCAGTATTTT
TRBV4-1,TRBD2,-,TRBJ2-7,CASSQGASGQYF,TGCGCCAGCAGCCAAGGGGCTAGCGGGCAGTACTTC
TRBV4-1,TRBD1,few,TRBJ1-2,CASSQGGQQYGYTF,TGCGCCAGCAGCCAAGGGGGACAGCAGTATGGCTACACCTTC
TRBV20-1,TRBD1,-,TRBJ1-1,CSASSPDRATEAFF,TGCAGTGCTAGTAGCCCCGACAGGGCCACTGAAGCTTTCTTT
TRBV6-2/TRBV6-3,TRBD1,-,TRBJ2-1,CASSAPGQGANEQFF,TGTGCCAGCAGTGCACCGGGACAGGGTGCCAATGAGCAGTTCTTC